The clone carrying this T cell receptor (beta chain) has just one count. Per the study methods: Reference gene primer amplification yielded estimated nucleated cell counts. This table comes from immunoSEQ multiplex PCR, and its TCRdb copy is limited to in-frame clones, with some not included. V and J calls and clone size are as listed in that table; D and trimming were resolved from the DNA. This table has more than 85,000 clones, over 85% appearing once. The CDR3 runs 17 residues. V was trimmed by 3 bases and J by 4 bases, leaving 21 bases between them. Germline assignment: CDR1 LNHNV and CDR2 YYDKDF (reference sequence). This entry comes from a study of blood T cell repertoires in COVID-19. Study as a whole: COVID-19 samples, acute and convalescent, were from the United States, Italy and Spain. PBMCs, B-cell-depleted T cells, or T cells provided the cDNA or gDNA that made up the material.

Specimen: peripheral blood. This receptor was identified in a man between 65 and 85 years old with acute or convalescent COVID-19. This chain uses TRBV15 with TRBJ1-2, with a weak D call TRBD1 (6 bases). CDR3 coding DNA: TGTGCCACCAGCAGCGTAAGCGGGGGGCTTCCCCCCTATGGCTACACCTTC. Translating it yields CATSSVSGGLPPYGYTF.